A single sample is the source of the 17 T cell receptor beta chains below, sequenced in a study of cytomegalovirus exposure and HLA in healthy donors (dated by TCRdb to the late 2010s). The protocol used for the library was the immunoSEQ multiplex PCR assay. The multiplex PCR relied on a mix of 60 forward primers for TCR Vbeta segments and 13 reverse primers for TCR Jbeta segments. TCRdb took over this immuneACCESS table, retaining in-frame rearrangements with V and J assigned. Such tables are incomplete; in checked studies, under half of the missing clones stem from an unresolved V gene, and the remainder is unexplained. This sample lists roughly 200,000 clones; 75% to 90% were detected once. The ten largest account for approximately 0.31% of the sample. Sample: PBMCs. All receptors come from a woman aged 25 to 39 in good health and CMV-seronegative.

The chain has TRBV7-9 and TRBJ1-2, with TRBD1 as a possible D gene (5 bases). Germline CDR1 is SEHNR and CDR2 is FQNEAQ (reference sequence). The CDR3 has 15 amino acids. Trimming pared 4 bases from V and 5 bases from J, leaving 17 bases between. CDR3 in DNA: TGTGCCAGCAGCTCCCCGGGGGAGGGGAGGTATGGCTACACCTTC. Protein product: CASSSPGEGRYGYTF.

Notes on this clone: The same CDR3 arises from other DNA sequences in this sample as well. This chain links TRBV6-5 with TRBJ2-7; TRBD2 matches at 13 bases. There are 16 residues in the CDR3. From germline, CDR1 is MNHEY and CDR2 SVGAGI. V trimming: 2 bases; J trimming: 4 bases; junction bases outside the gene matches: 5. The CDR3: CASSYRTSGSSYEQYF. CDR3 coding DNA: TGTGCCAGCAGTTACCGGACTAGCGGGAGCAGTTACGAGCAGTACTTC.

The rearrangement links TRBV5-1 to TRBJ2-1, with 11 positions matching TRBD2. Trimming removed 7 bases from V and 5 bases from J; junction bases left unmatched: 8. Germline CDR1 reads SGHRS; CDR2 reads YFSETQ. This CDR3 is built from 15 residues. CDR3: CASGAFSGGDNEQFF. The DNA of the CDR3 is TGCGCCAGCGGGGCGTTTAGCGGGGGGGACAATGAGCAGTTCTTC.

The V and J genes are TRBV11-3 and TRBJ2-1; TRBD1 matches 8 bases. Unmatched junction bases numbered 6, after V lost 5 bases and J lost 6 bases. Germline CDR1 reads SGHNT; CDR2 reads YENEEA. The CDR3 spans 14 residues. The CDR3 spells CASSPDRAANEQFF. CDR3 nucleotide sequence: TGTGCCAGCAGCCCGGACAGGGCCGCCAATGAGCAGTTCTTC.

The rearrangement links TRBV15 to TRBJ2-1; possibly TRBD2 for D (5 bases). Germline CDR1 reads LNHNV; CDR2 reads YYDKDF (reference sequence). The V and J ends lost 0 bases and 1 base respectively, with 10 bases between them. CDR3 size: 16 residues. CDR3: CATSRDGEGSYNEQFF. In DNA form, the CDR3 reads TGTGCCACCAGCAGAGATGGAGAGGGATCCTACAATGAGCAGTTCTTC.

This chain links TRBV6-1 with TRBJ1-6; no firm D call. The CDR3 runs 15 residues. The germline gives CDR1 MNHNS, CDR2 SASEGT. The V end lost 7 bases, the J end lost 0 bases, and 10 bases lay between the germline ends. The CDR3 loop reads CASKEESSYNSPLHF. Here the CDR3 DNA reads TGTGCCAGCAAGGAGGAGAGCTCCTATAATTCACCCCTCCACTTT.

In regard to this clone: Other DNA sequences within the sample encode an identical CDR3. The chain has TRBV9 and TRBJ2-1, with D tentatively TRBD2 (6 bases). The CDR3 loop spans 14 amino acids. Germline CDR1 reads SGDLS; CDR2 reads YYNGEE. Between the trimmed V and J ends, which lost 0 bases and 4 bases, there was a span of 8 bases. Here the CDR3 reads CASSVGGGYNEQFF. The CDR3 DNA follows: TGTGCCAGCAGCGTAGGGGGAGGATACAATGAGCAGTTCTTC.

The V gene is TRBV6-1, the J gene TRBJ2-4; TRBD2 matches 12 bases. The CDR3 sequence is 15 residues long. Germline CDR1 reads MNHNS; CDR2 reads SASEGT. V was pared by 5 bases and J by 4 bases, with 3 bases of the junction left unmatched. The CDR3: CASSTSGGLKNIQYF. The CDR3 DNA is TGTGCCAGCAGTACTAGCGGGGGGTTAAAAAACATTCAGTACTTC.

Concerning this clone itself: One end of the junction varies from germline; a read error may be responsible. The same CDR3 arises from other DNA sequences in this sample as well. The chain is built from TRBV5-1 and TRBJ2-7; 8 bases line up with TRBD1. The CDR3 has 14 residues. In germline, CDR1 is SGHRS, CDR2 YFSETQ. CDR3 nucleotides: TGCGCTAGCAGCCCGAGGACAGGGAGGTACGAGCAGTACTTC. As protein: CASSPRTGRYEQYF. The full variable domain, completed using reference TRBV5-1 and TRBJ2-7, is KAGVTQTPRYLIKTRGQQVTLSCSPISGHRSVSWYQQTPGQGLQFLFEYFSETQRNKGNFPGRFSGRQFSNSRSEMNVSTLELGDSALYLCASSPRTGRYEQYFGPGTRLTVT.

This clone came up a few times. The V and J genes are TRBV11-2 and TRBJ2-3, with D possibly matching TRBD2 (6 bases). Germline V gene lookup returns CDR1 SGHAT and CDR2 FQNNGV. The CDR3 is 16 residues long. V was pared by 1 base and J by 2 bases, with 13 bases between. The CDR3 region has the DNA TGTGCCAGCAGCTTAGGACTAGGGTTCCCCACAGATACGCAGTATTTT. This encodes CASSLGLGFPTDTQYF.

The chain employs TRBV6-5 and TRBJ2-7, with 7 positions matching TRBD1. This CDR3 contains 15 residues. The V gene's germline CDR1 is MNHEY and CDR2 SVGAGI. Trimming removed 6 bases from V and 1 base from J; junction bases left unmatched: 9. The CDR3 loop is CASSRFDRASYEQYF. Written as DNA, the CDR3 is TGTGCCAGCAGCAGATTCGACAGGGCTTCCTACGAGCAGTACTTC.

The chain combines TRBV5-6 with TRBJ1-1; TRBD1 agrees at 10 bases. CDR1 SGHDT and CDR2 YYEEEE come from the germline V gene. Losses at the gene ends were 4 bases for V and 3 bases for J; bases not matched to a gene: 6. There are 15 residues in the CDR3. CDR3 bases: TGTGCCAGCAGCCTGGGACAGGGGAGGGACACTGAAGCTTTCTTT. It encodes CASSLGQGRDTEAFF. Full variable domain (remainder filled in from reference TRBV5-6 and TRBJ1-1): DAGVTQSPTHLIKTRGQQVTLRCSPKSGHDTVSWYQQALGQGPQFIFQYYEEEERQRGNFPDRFSGHQFPNYSSELNVNALLLGDSALYLCASSLGQGRDTEAFFGQGTRLTVV.

Details on this clone: Distinct nucleotide sequences in the sample also encode this CDR3. The rearrangement links TRBV9 to TRBJ2-5; 7 bases match TRBD2. In germline, CDR1 is SGDLS, CDR2 YYNGEE. This CDR3 comprises 13 residues. The V segment lost 2 bases and the J segment 3 bases; nucleotides outside the gene matches: 1. CDR3: CASSVGGEETQYF. CDR3 sequence (DNA): TGTGCCAGCAGCGTTGGGGGGGAAGAGACCCAGTACTTC.

The rearrangement uses TRBV5-1 and TRBJ2-6, with D hard to call. Trimming shortened V by 3 bases and J by 0 bases, and 10 bases separated the two germline ends. CDR1 SGHRS and CDR2 YFSETQ come from the germline V gene. The CDR3 length is 16 residues. The CDR3 spells CASSSAPGSGANVLTF. The DNA of the CDR3 is TGCGCCAGCAGCTCGGCACCGGGCTCTGGGGCCAACGTCCTGACTTTC.

The chain uses TRBV20-1 and TRBJ1-2, with D possibly TRBD1 on 5 matching bases. Per the germline V gene, CDR1 is DFQATT and CDR2 is SNEGSKA (reference sequence). This CDR3 region has 11 residues. V dropped 3 bases and J dropped 8 bases, with 10 bases sitting between them. CDR3 coding DNA: TGCAGTGCTAGCCAGGGATTCGGCTACACCTTC. As protein: CSASQGFGYTF.

This clone occurred once. The chain links TRBV6-5 to TRBJ1-5; D gene uncertain. This CDR3 spans 13 amino acids. The V and J ends lost 2 bases and 4 bases respectively, with 6 bases between them. Germline CDR1 is MNHEY and CDR2 is SVGAGI. CDR3 coding DNA: TGTGCCAGCAGTTACGGCCCGAATCAGCCCCAGCATTTT. It translates to CASSYGPNQPQHF.

V gene TRBV29-1 combines with J gene TRBJ2-7; 8 bases are a match to TRBD2. The ends lost 4 bases at V and 6 bases at J; junction bases unmatched: 5. Germline V lookup: CDR1 SQVTM, CDR2 ANQGSEA. This CDR3 region has 12 residues. CDR3 DNA sequence: TGCAGCGTTGCGGGGGGGCCCGGCGAGCAGTACTTC. As protein: CSVAGGPGEQYF.